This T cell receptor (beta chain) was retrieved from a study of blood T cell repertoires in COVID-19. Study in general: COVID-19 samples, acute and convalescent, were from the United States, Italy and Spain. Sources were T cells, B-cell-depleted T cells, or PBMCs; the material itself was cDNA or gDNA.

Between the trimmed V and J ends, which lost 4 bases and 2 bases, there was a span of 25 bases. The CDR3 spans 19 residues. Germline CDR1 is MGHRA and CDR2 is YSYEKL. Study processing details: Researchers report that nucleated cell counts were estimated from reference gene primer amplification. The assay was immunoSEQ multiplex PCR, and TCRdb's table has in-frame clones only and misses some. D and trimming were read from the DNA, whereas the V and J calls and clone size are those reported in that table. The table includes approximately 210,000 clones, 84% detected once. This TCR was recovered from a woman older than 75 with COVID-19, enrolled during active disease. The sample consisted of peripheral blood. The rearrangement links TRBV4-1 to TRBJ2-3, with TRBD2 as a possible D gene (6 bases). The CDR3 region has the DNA TGCGCCAGCAGCCCCCGATTAGCGGTAGCCTCGCCGACCACAGATACGCAGTATTTT. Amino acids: CASSPRLAVASPTTDTQYF.